This T cell receptor beta chain emerged from a study of naive and memory T cell subsets. Study-wide points: The RNA method is potentially sensitive to activation and differentiation changes.

An oligonucleotide containing a UMI was ligated to the 3' end of TCR cDNA. Adult healthy volunteers gave 2.5 ml peripheral blood for whole-blood RNA. Reverse transcription used DNase-treated unsorted total RNA, aiming for roughly 1 to 1000 ng. CDR1 and CDR2 (germline): SQVTM, ANQGSEA. V lost 5 bases to trimming and J lost 3 bases; unmatched junction nucleotides: 5. The CDR3 has 13 residues. This clonotype was recorded many times. Its antigen is unknown. The SP2 primer and nested alpha and beta constant region primers amplified ligated cDNA in four rounds. Alpha and beta constant region primers primed reverse transcription for blood and skin samples. TCRdb re-derived calls from the 5' RACE reads in MiXCR, one entry per CDR3 protein. The data contain more than 45,000 distinct CDR3 sequences, over 7% of them singletons.

The rearrangement joins TRBV29-1 to TRBJ1-1, with 8 bases aligning to TRBD1. The clonotype originates from a male donor in good health. CDR3 region: CSVLGQGYTEAFF. CDR3 nucleotide sequence: TGCAGCGTTCTCGGACAGGGCTACACTGAAGCTTTCTTT.